A single sample is the source of the 2 T cell receptor beta chains below, sequenced in a study of cytomegalovirus exposure and HLA in healthy donors. Only in-frame clones appear in the TCRdb table, and some are missing; sequencing was by immunoSEQ multiplex PCR. The sample has over 55,000 clones; over 75% are singletons. The specimen was PBMCs. The receptors stem from a man between 18 and 29 years old in good health and CMV-seronegative.

The V gene is TRBV27, the J gene TRBJ2-7, with 9 bases matching TRBD2. Germline assignment: CDR1 MNHEY and CDR2 SMNVEV (reference sequence). CDR3 length equals 14 residues. J was trimmed by 7 bases and V by 3 bases; bases with no gene match: 7. The CDR3 DNA is TGTGCCAGCAGTTTCTCTAGCGGGAAAATGGAGCAGTACTTC. Its translation is CASSFSSGKMEQYF.

The chain employs TRBV5-4 and TRBJ2-5; tentatively, D is TRBD2 (5 bases). The V gene lost 5 bases and the J gene lost 0 bases, with 8 bases spanning the gap. This CDR3 region has 13 residues. The germline CDR1 and CDR2 sequences are SGHNT and YYREEE (reference sequence). CDR3 residues: CASRERNQETQYF. CDR3 in DNA: TGTGCCAGCAGAGAGCGGAACCAAGAGACCCAGTACTTC.